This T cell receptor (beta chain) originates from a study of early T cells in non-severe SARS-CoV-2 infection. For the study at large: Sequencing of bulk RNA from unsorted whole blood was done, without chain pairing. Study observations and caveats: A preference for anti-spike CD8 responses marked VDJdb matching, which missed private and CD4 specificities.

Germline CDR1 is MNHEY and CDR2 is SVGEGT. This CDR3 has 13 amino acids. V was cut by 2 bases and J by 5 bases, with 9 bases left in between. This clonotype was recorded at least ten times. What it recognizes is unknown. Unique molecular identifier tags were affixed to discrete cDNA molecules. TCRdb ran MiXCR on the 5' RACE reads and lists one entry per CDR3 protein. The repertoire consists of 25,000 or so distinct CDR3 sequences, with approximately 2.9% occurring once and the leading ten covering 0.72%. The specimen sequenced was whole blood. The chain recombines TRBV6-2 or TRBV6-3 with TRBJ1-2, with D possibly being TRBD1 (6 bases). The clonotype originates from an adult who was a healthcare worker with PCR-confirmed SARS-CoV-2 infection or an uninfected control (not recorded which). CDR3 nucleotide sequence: TGTGCCAGCAGTTACGACAGGCTTTATGGCTACACCTTC. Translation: CASSYDRLYGYTF.